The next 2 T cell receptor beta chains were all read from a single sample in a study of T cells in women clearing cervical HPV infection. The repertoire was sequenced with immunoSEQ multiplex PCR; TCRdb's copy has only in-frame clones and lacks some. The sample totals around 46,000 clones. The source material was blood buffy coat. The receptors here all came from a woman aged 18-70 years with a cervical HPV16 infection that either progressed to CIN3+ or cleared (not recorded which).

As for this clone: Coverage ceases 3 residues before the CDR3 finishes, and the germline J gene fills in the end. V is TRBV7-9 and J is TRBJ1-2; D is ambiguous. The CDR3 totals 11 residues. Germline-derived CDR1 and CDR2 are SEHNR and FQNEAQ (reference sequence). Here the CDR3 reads CASSLKYDYTF. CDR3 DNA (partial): TGTGCCAGCAGCCTAAAGTACGAC.

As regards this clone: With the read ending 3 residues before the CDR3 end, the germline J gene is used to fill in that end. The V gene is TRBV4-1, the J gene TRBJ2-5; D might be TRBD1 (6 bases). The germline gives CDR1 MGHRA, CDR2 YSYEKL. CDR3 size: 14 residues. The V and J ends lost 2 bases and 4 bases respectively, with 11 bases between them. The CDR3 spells CASSQQQGRETQYF. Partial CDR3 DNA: TGCGCCAGCAGCCAACAGCAGGGGCGAGAGACC.